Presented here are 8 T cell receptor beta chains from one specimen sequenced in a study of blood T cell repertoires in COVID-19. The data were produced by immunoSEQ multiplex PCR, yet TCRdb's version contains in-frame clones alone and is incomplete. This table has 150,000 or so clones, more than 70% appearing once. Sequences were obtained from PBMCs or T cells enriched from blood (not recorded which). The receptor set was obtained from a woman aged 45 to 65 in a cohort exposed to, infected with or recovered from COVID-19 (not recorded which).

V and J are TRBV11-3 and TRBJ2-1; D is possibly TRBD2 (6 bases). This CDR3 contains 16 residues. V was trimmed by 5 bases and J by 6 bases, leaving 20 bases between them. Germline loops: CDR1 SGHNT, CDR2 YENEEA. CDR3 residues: CASSPRGGSGGNEQFF. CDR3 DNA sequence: TGTGCCAGCAGCCCCCGTGGGGGGTCTGGCGGCAATGAGCAGTTCTTC.

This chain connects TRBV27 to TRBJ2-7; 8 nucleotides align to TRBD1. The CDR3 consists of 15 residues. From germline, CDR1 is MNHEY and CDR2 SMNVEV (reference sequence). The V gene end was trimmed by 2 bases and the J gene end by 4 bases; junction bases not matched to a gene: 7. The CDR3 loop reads CASSLRGQGPYEQYF. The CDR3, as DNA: TGTGCCAGCAGTTTAAGAGGACAGGGCCCGTACGAGCAGTACTTC.

CDR3 nucleotides: TGTGCCACCAGTGATCCTAGCGGGAGTGGCGGAGAGACCCAGTACTTC. Protein sequence: CATSDPSGSGGETQYF. The chain has TRBV24-1 and TRBJ2-5; 10 positions agree with TRBD2. Per germline, CDR1 KGHDR and CDR2 SFDVKD. The CDR3 extends over 16 amino acids. V dropped 3 bases and J dropped 4; count of bases not matched to a gene: 7.

The CDR3 nucleotides read TGTGCCAGTAGTGCGGACAATCGAAACACTGAAGCTTTCTTT. Encoded protein: CASSADNRNTEAFF. The rearrangement joins TRBV19 to TRBJ1-1; D is perhaps TRBD1 (5 bases). Germline CDR1 and CDR2: LNHDA and SQIVND (reference sequence). This CDR3 is 14 amino acids long. V dropped 5 bases and J dropped 2 bases, with 12 bases sitting between them.

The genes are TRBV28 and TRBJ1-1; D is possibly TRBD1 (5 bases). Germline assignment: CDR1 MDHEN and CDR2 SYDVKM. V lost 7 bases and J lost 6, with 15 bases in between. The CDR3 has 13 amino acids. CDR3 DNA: TGTGCCAGCACCCGCAGGGTAGTGGCTGAAGCTTTCTTT. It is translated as CASTRRVVAEAFF. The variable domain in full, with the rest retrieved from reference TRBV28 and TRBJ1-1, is DVKVTQSSRYLVKRTGEKVFLECVQDMDHENMFWYRQDPGLGLRLIYFSYDVKMKEKGDIPEGYSVSREKKERFSLILESASTNQTSMYLCASTRRVVAEAFFGQGTRLTVV.

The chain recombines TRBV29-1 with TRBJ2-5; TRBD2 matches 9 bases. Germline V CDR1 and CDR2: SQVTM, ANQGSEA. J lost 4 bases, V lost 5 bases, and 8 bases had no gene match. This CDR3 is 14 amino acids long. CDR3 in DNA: TGCAGCGTTAGAGGGGCGGGAGGGAGAGAGACCCAGTACTTC. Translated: CSVRGAGGRETQYF.

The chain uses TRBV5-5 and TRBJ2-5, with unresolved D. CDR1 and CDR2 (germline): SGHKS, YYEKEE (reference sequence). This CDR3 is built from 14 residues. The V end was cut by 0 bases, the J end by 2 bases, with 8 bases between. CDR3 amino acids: CASSLGQRQETQYF. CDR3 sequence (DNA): TGTGCCAGCAGCTTGGGGCAGCGACAAGAGACCCAGTACTTC.

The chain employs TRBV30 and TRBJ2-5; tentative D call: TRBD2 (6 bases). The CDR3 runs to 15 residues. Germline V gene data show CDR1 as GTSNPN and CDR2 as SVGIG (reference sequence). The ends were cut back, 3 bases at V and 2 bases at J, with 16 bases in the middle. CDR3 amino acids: CAWSAPFRGQETQYF. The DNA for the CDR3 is TGTGCCTGGAGCGCCCCTTTTCGGGGGCAAGAGACCCAGTACTTC.